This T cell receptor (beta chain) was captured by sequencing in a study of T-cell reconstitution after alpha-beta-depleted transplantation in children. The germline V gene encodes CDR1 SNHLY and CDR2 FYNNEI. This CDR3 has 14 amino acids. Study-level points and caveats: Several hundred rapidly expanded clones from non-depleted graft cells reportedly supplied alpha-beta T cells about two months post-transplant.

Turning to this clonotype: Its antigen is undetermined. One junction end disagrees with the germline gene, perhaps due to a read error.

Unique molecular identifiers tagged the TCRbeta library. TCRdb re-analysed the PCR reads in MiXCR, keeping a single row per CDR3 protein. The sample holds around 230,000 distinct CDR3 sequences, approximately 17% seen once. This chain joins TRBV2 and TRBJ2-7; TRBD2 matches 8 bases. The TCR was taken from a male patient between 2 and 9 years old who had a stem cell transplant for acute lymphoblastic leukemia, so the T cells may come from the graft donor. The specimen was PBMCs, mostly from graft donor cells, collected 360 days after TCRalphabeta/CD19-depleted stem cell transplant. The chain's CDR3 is CASSEAGVGYEQYF. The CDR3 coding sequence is TGTGCCAGCAGCGAAGCGGGAGTTGGCTACGAGCAGTACTTC. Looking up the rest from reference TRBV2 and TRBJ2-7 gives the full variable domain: EPEVTQTPSHQVTQMGQEVILRCVPISNHLYFYWYRQILGQKVEFLVSFYNNEISEKSEIFDDQFSVERPDGSNFTLKIRSTKLEDSAMYFCASSEAGVGYEQYFGPGTRLTVT.